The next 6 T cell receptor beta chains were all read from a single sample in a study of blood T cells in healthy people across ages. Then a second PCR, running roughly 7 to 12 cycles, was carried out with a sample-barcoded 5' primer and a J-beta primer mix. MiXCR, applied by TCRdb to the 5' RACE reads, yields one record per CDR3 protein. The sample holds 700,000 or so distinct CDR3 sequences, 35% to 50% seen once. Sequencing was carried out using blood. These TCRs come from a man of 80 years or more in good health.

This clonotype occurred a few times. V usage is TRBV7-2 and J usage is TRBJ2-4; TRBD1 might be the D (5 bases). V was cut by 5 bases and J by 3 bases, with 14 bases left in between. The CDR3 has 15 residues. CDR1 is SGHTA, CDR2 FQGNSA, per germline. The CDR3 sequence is CASSPIGVGKNIQYF. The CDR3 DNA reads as TGTGCCAGCAGCCCCATAGGGGTTGGCAAAAACATTCAGTACTTC.

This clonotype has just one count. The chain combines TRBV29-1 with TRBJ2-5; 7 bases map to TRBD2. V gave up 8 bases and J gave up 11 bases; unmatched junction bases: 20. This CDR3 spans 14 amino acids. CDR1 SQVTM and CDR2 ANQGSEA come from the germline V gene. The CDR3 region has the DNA TGCAGCTCCGCGCGGGGGAACTTTAACAATGAGCAGTACTTC. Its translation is CSSARGNFNNEQYF.

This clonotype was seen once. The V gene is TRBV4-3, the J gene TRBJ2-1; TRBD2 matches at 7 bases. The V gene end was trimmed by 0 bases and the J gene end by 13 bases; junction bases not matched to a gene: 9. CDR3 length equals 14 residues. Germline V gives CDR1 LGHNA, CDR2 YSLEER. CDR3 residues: CASSQEREGRVQFF. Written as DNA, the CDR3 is TGCGCCAGCAGCCAAGAAAGGGAGGGACGCGTACAGTTCTTC.

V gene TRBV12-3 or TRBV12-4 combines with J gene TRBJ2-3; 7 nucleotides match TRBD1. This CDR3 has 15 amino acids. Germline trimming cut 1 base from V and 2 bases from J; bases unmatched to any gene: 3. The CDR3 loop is CASSLVGGPTDTQYF. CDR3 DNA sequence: TGTGCCAGCAGTTTAGTAGGGGGCCCCACAGATACGCAGTATTTT.

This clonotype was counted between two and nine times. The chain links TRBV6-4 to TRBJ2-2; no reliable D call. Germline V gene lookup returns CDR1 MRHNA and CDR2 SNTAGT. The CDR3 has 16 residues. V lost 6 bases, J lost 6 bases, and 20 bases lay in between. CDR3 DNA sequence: TGTGCCAGCAGCTTCCCGCCAAGGATCGTGGCCGGGGAGCTGTTTTTT. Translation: CASSFPPRIVAGELFF.

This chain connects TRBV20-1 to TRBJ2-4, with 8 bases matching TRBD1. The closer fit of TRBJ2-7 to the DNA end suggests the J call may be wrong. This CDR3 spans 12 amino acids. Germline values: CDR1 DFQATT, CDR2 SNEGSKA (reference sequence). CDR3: CSARADRGEQYF. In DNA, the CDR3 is TGCAGTGCTAGAGCCGACAGGGGCGAGCAGTACTTC.